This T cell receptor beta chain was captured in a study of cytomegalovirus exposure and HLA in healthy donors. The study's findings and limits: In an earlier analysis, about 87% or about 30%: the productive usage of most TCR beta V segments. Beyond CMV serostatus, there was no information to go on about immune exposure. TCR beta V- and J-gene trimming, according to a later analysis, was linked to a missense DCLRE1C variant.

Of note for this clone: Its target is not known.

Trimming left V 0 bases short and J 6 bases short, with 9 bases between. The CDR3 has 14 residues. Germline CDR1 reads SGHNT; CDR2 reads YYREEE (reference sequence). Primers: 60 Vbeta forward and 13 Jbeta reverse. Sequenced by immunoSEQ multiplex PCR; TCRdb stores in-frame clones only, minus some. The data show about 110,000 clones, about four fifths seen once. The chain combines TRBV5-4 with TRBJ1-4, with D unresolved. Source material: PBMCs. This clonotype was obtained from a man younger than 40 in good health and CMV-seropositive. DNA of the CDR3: TGTGCCAGCAGCTTGGACAGTATGGATGAAAAACTGTTTTTT. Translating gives CASSLDSMDEKLFF. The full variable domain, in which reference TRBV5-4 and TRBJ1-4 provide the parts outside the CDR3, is ETGVTQSPTHLIKTRGQQVTLRCSSQSGHNTVSWYQQALGQGPQFIFQYYREEENGRGNFPPRFSGLQFPNYSSELNVNALELDDSALYLCASSLDSMDEKLFFGSGTQLSVL.